This is a list of T cell receptor beta chains from one sample in a study. TCRdb ran MiXCR on the RT-PCR reads and lists one entry per CDR3 protein. The table lists about 680,000 distinct CDR3 sequences, 13% to 15% of them singletons. Input material: memory CD4+ T cells from blood. The receptors derive from a female donor in good health, serving as a healthy control. Each CDR3 is given with its conserved first and last residue. Each record gives: clone size, V gene, CDR3 protein. Clone size is shown for a subset of rows, as once, few, many or a class of expanded clone.

abundance: many; v_gene: TRBV11-2; CDR3aa: CASSLAGSETQYF
abundance: few; v_gene: TRBV18; CDR3aa: CASSPPGRNEKLFF
abundance: .; v_gene: TRBV9; CDR3aa: CASSVAGQGRGVNTGELFF
abundance: few; v_gene: TRBV20-1; CDR3aa: CSARGAGNTIYF
abundance: .; v_gene: TRBV10-3; CDR3aa: CAISDSQGAGDTQYF
abundance: .; v_gene: TRBV6-2/TRBV6-3; CDR3aa: CASRDSLYTKEQYF
abundance: .; v_gene: TRBV15; CDR3aa: CATSREDPITEAFF
abundance: .; v_gene: TRBV12-3/TRBV12-4; CDR3aa: CASSLGEGRGGYTF
abundance: .; v_gene: TRBV14; CDR3aa: CASSPERTTTLKAFF
abundance: .; v_gene: TRBV7-3; CDR3aa: CASSLMQSTDTQYF
abundance: few; v_gene: TRBV6-5; CDR3aa: CASSRQGTKNIQYF
abundance: few; v_gene: TRBV5-8; CDR3aa: CASSGRGGGYNQPQHF
abundance: .; v_gene: TRBV6-5; CDR3aa: CASSYVVNTEAFF
abundance: .; v_gene: TRBV7-8; CDR3aa: CASSPLRGTASVGYDEKLFF
abundance: .; v_gene: TRBV20-1; CDR3aa: CSARDARDLGETQYF
abundance: many; v_gene: TRBV29-1; CDR3aa: CSVSTGGGDGYTF
abundance: .; v_gene: TRBV5-8; CDR3aa: CASSLVVQYF
abundance: .; v_gene: TRBV28; CDR3aa: CASSLGTGANFLTF
abundance: many; v_gene: TRBV7-3; CDR3aa: CASSLFHIGTGPSGANVLTF
abundance: once; v_gene: TRBV24-1; CDR3aa: CAISPGQGTSGANVLTF
abundance: many; v_gene: TRBV7-3; CDR3aa: CASSRWGLNSGSGNEQFF
abundance: many; v_gene: TRBV7-9; CDR3aa: CASSFGHYYNNEQFF
abundance: many; v_gene: TRBV20-1; CDR3aa: CSARVMTRLNNEQFF
abundance: .; v_gene: TRBV12-3/TRBV12-4; CDR3aa: CASSSTLLGTQKGGYGYTF
abundance: few; v_gene: TRBV5-1; CDR3aa: CASSLYLAGAEQFF
abundance: .; v_gene: TRBV18; CDR3aa: CASSPPKGLADNEQFF
abundance: many; v_gene: TRBV29-1; CDR3aa: CSFRVGGGPNEQFF
abundance: few; v_gene: TRBV27; CDR3aa: CASSLRFGGGYGYTF
abundance: many; v_gene: TRBV6-2/TRBV6-3; CDR3aa: CASSSRTSSGPSSYNEQFF
abundance: .; v_gene: TRBV2; CDR3aa: CASLLGAASGELFF
abundance: .; v_gene: TRBV9; CDR3aa: CASSVSGQGPEAFF
abundance: .; v_gene: TRBV5-1; CDR3aa: CASSLTSQGLEAFF
abundance: few; v_gene: TRBV12-3/TRBV12-4; CDR3aa: CASSSGNLAYNTGELFF
abundance: few; v_gene: TRBV7-2; CDR3aa: CASSPRQGVLSYEQYF
abundance: .; v_gene: TRBV7-9; CDR3aa: CASSPPGTSGSEQYF
abundance: .; v_gene: TRBV15; CDR3aa: CATSRKDRDSNEQFF
abundance: .; v_gene: TRBV10-3; CDR3aa: CAISESSGELFF
abundance: .; v_gene: TRBV6-5; CDR3aa: CASSRMADTQYF
abundance: .; v_gene: TRBV7-2; CDR3aa: CASSSHQGTYGYTF
abundance: few; v_gene: TRBV7-8; CDR3aa: CASSPRQGFNTGELFF
abundance: many; v_gene: TRBV6-2/TRBV6-3; CDR3aa: CASSTTGLAVYEQYF
abundance: few; v_gene: TRBV5-1; CDR3aa: CASSGSVGGGRNEQFF
abundance: .; v_gene: TRBV7-6; CDR3aa: CASSLGPPSGTTDTQYF
abundance: .; v_gene: TRBV5-1; CDR3aa: CARLLGRTGGIYSNQPQHF
abundance: .; v_gene: TRBV9; CDR3aa: CASSVQTGLGGYTF
abundance: many; v_gene: TRBV30; CDR3aa: CAWALGGVTGELFF
abundance: .; v_gene: TRBV7-9; CDR3aa: CASSLDSTAYGYTF
abundance: .; v_gene: TRBV6-1; CDR3aa: CASRHRVMNTEAFF
abundance: few; v_gene: TRBV6-1; CDR3aa: CASSETRADTQETQYF
abundance: .; v_gene: TRBV10-3; CDR3aa: CAISDSPVGGGTDTQYF
abundance: .; v_gene: TRBV10-3; CDR3aa: CAIKLAGGSYNEQFF
abundance: .; v_gene: TRBV4-3; CDR3aa: CASSQERDPVPADTQYF
abundance: few; v_gene: TRBV20-1; CDR3aa: CSARDGVQGAEYF
abundance: .; v_gene: TRBV20-1; CDR3aa: CSASHRRGATGELFF